These 10 T cell receptor beta chains came from one sample sequenced in a study of blood T cell repertoires in COVID-19. Sequencing was performed with immunoSEQ multiplex PCR; in TCRdb, only in-frame clones are kept and a portion is missing. The sample contains 25,000 to 35,000 clones, roughly 80% of which appear only once. The sample taken for sequencing was peripheral blood. Receptors were obtained from a woman in her fifties or sixties with acute or convalescent COVID-19.

This chain links TRBV30 with TRBJ1-2; the D gene is possibly TRBD1 (5 bases). The V gene lost 0 bases and the J gene lost 5 bases, with 16 bases spanning the gap. The CDR3 totals 15 residues. The germline V gene has CDR1 GTSNPN and CDR2 SVGIG (reference sequence). The CDR3: CAWSVLVGGSYGYTF. Here the CDR3 DNA reads TGTGCCTGGAGTGTACTCGTCGGGGGGAGTTATGGCTACACCTTC.

This rearrangement joins TRBV2 to TRBJ2-5, with D perhaps matching TRBD1 (5 bases). Deletions cut 6 bases from V and 3 bases from J, with 11 bases between. The V gene's germline CDR1 is SNHLY and CDR2 FYNNEI. The CDR3 is 13 amino acids. The CDR3 here is CASRSDSKETQYF. In DNA form, the CDR3 reads TGTGCCAGCAGGTCCGACAGCAAAGAGACCCAGTACTTC.

The genes are TRBV18 and TRBJ2-3; 7 bases align to TRBD2. The germline CDR1 and CDR2 sequences are KGHSH and LQKENI. The CDR3 has 17 amino acids. J lost 1 base, V lost 3 bases, and 10 bases had no gene match. CDR3 sequence (DNA): TGTGCCAGCTCACCCGCCGGAATAGCGGGCGGCACAGATACGCAGTATTTT. Translation gives CASSPAGIAGGTDTQYF. The entire variable domain, with the rest obtained from reference TRBV18 and TRBJ2-3, is as follows: NAGVMQNPRHLVRRRGQEARLRCSPMKGHSHVYWYRQLPEEGLKFMVYLQKENIIDESGMPKERFSAEFPKEGPSILRIQQVVRGDSAAYFCASSPAGIAGGTDTQYFGPGTRLTVL.

The rearrangement links TRBV24-1 to TRBJ2-3, with D possibly matching TRBD2 (7 bases). The CDR3 is 16 residues long. V gave up 3 bases and J gave up 2 bases, with 14 bases separating them. Germline values: CDR1 KGHDR, CDR2 SFDVKD. For the CDR3, the DNA is TGTGCCACCAGTGATCGAACAGGGAGGGTCACAGATACGCAGTATTTT. It encodes CATSDRTGRVTDTQYF.

The chain carries TRBV29-1 and TRBJ1-5; 8 positions match TRBD1. CDR3 length: 13 residues. Germline CDR1 SQVTM, CDR2 ANQGSEA. Trimming cost V 6 bases and J 9 bases; bases outside gene matches: 10. This chain's CDR3 is CSVADRGRGPQHF. The CDR3 nucleotides are TGCAGCGTGGCTGACAGGGGCCGGGGGCCCCAGCATTTT.

The V gene is TRBV20-1, the J gene TRBJ1-2; D might be TRBD1 (5 bases). Trimming stripped 3 bases from V and 5 bases from J, with 10 bases between. This CDR3 region has 12 residues. Germline loops: CDR1 DFQATT, CDR2 SNEGSKA (reference sequence). CDR3 loop: CSASRQSYGYTF. CDR3 bases: TGCAGTGCTAGTAGACAGTCTTATGGCTACACCTTC.

This clone was seen only once. V usage is TRBV14 and J usage is TRBJ2-1, with D uncertain. With 4 bases removed from V and 7 bases from J, the gap between germline ends came to 14 bases. Germline V gives CDR1 SGHDN, CDR2 FVKESK. The CDR3 sequence is 14 residues long. For the CDR3, the DNA is TGTGCCAGCAGCCCCGTCGGTTATACTAATGAGCAGTTCTTC. It encodes CASSPVGYTNEQFF.

CDR3 nucleotides: TGTGCCAGCAGTTTAGCGGGTGTCACCTACAATGAGCAGTTCTTC. Translated: CASSLAGVTYNEQFF. J is TRBJ2-1 and V is TRBV28; D may be TRBD2 (5 bases). V was pared by 2 bases and J by 2 bases, with 10 bases between. CDR3 length: 15 residues. Germline loops: CDR1 MDHEN, CDR2 SYDVKM.

The rearrangement links TRBV12-3 or TRBV12-4 to TRBJ1-2, with a tentative D call TRBD1 (5 bases). CDR3 size: 12 residues. The ends were cut back, 4 bases at V and 10 bases at J, with 13 bases in the middle. The CDR3 is CASSSGILDYTF. Here the CDR3 DNA reads TGTGCCAGCAGTTCAGGGATCCTTGACTACACCTTC.

This clone was observed a single time. The CDR3 DNA is TGTGCCACCAGTGGTGGACAGGGTTATTGGAACTATGGCTACACCTTC. It yields the protein CATSGGQGYWNYGYTF. The chain recombines TRBV24-1 with TRBJ1-2; 8 bases fit TRBD1. Germline V gene data show CDR1 as KGHDR and CDR2 as SFDVKD. The CDR3 totals 16 residues. J lost 2 bases, V lost 5 bases, and 9 bases had no gene match.